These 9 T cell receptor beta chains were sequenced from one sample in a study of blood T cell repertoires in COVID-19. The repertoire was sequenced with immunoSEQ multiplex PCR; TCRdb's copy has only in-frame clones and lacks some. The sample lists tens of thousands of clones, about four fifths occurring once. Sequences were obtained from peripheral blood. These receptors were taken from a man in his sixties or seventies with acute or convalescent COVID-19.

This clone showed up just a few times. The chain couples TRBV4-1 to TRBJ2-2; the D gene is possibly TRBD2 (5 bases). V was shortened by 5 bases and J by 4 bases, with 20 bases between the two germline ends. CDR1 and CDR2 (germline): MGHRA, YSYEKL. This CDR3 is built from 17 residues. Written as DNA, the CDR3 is TGCGCCAGCAGCTCCCCGAGCCGGGTGGGGAGCACCGGGGAGCTGTTTTTT. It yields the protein CASSSPSRVGSTGELFF.

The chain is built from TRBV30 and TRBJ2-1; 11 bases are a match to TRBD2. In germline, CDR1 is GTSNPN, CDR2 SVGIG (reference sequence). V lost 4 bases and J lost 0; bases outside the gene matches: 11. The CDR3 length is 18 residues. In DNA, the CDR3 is TGTGCCTGGAATCGACTAGCGGGACCTGATAACTCCTACAATGAGCAGTTCTTC. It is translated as CAWNRLAGPDNSYNEQFF.

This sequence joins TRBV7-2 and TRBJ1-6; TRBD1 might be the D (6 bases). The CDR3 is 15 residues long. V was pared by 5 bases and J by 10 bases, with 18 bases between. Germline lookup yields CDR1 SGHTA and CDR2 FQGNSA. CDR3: CASSPRGDTRSPLHF. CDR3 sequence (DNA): TGTGCCAGCAGCCCCCGGGGGGACACGAGATCACCCCTCCACTTT.

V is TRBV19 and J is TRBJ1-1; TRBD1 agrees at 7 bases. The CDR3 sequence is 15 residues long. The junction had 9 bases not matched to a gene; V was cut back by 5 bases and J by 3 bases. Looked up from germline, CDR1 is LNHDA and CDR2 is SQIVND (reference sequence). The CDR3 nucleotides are TGTGCCAGTAGTCCCCTCGGGGACAGACACACTGAAGCTTTCTTT. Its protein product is CASSPLGDRHTEAFF.

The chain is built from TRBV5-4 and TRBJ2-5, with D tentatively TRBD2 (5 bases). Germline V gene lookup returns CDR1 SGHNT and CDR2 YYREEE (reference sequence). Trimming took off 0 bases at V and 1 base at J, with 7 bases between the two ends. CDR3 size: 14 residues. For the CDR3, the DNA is TGTGCCAGCAGCTTGGGTAGCGCCCAAGAGACCCAGTACTTC. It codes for CASSLGSAQETQYF.

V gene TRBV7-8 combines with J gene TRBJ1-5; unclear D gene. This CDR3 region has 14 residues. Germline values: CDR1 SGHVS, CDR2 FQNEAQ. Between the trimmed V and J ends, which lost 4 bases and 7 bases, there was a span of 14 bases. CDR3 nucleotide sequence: TGTGCCAGCAGCTCGGTGGAGGGTCGACAGCCCCAGCATTTT. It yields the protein CASSSVEGRQPQHF.

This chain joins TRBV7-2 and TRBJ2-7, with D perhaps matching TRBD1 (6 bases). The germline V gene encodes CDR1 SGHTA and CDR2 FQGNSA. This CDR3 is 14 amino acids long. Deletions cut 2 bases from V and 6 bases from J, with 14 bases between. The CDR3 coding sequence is TGTGCCAGCAGCTTAAGGGGGAAAATAGTCGAGCAGTACTTC. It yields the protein CASSLRGKIVEQYF. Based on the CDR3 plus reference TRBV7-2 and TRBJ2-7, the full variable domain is GAGVSQSPSNKVTEKGKDVELRCDPISGHTALYWYRQSLGQGLEFLIYFQGNSAPDKSGLPSDRFSAERTGGSVSTLTIQRTQQEDSAVYLCASSLRGKIVEQYFGPGTRLTVT.

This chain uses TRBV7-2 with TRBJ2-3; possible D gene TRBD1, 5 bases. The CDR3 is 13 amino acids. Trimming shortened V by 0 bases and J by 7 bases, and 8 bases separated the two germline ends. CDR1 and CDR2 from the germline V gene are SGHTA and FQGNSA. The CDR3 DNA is TGTGCCAGCAGCTTAGCCTCAGGGAATACGCAGTATTTT. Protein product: CASSLASGNTQYF.

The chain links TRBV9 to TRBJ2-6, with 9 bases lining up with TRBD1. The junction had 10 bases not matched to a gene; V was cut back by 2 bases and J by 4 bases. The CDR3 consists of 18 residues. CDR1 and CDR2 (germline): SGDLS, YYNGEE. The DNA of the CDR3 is TGTGCCAGCAGCGTCTGGACAGGGGAAGCTCTGGGGGCCAACGTCCTGACTTTC. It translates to CASSVWTGEALGANVLTF.